This T cell receptor (beta chain) derives from a study of OX40 agonist ivuxolimab in advanced cancers. About the study: Ivuxolimab, which patients received intravenously every 2 weeks, was dosed at 0.01 to 10 mg/kg. Study outcomes and limitations: On average, CD8+ T cells had more expanded clones than CD4+. The study observed clonal expansion of CD4+ and CD8+ blood T cells by week 6 at 0.1 to 3.0 mg/kg. Some patients who did not respond also had low normalized T-cell clonal expansion.

In this sample, this clone turned up a few times. Its specificity is not known. The CDR3 consists of 13 residues. Germline V CDR1 and CDR2: LNHDA, SQIVND (reference sequence). V gave up 9 bases and J gave up 2 bases, with 10 bases separating them. TCRdb's table, derived via immunoSEQ multiplex PCR, lists solely in-frame clones and lacks some. The sample lists under 80,000 clones, around 89% occurring once. This sequence joins TRBV19 and TRBJ2-2, with D uncertain. This clonotype was obtained from an adult with an advanced solid tumor such as melanoma, head and neck, liver or kidney cancer. The input for sequencing was CD4+ or CD8+ T cells sorted from blood, taken in a trial of the OX40 agonist ivuxolimab. The CDR3 nucleotides are TGTGCCAGCAACAGACATAACACCGGGGAGCTGTTTTTT. Amino acids: CASNRHNTGELFF.